This T cell receptor (beta chain) was recorded in a study of T-cell memory formation after mild COVID-19. Study as a whole: Largely, TCR clusters stayed within a single donor. Study-wide points: CD4/CD8 balance held among clones contracting day 15 to 85, and later expanders leaned CD4+.

Researchers used 5'RACE with constant-segment primers to make TCR alpha and TCR beta cDNA libraries that carry sample barcodes and UMIs. TCRdb analysed the 5' RACE reads with MiXCR anew, one entry per CDR3 protein. The sample has about 360,000 distinct CDR3 sequences, around an eighth seen once. Notes on this clonotype: Its antigen remains unidentified.

Trimming at V came to 4 bases and at J to 6 bases, leaving 7 bases not matched to a gene. The CDR3 contains 14 residues. CDR1 and CDR2 (germline): SGHTA, FQGNSA. The sample consisted of PBMCs or a T cell subset sorted from them (not recorded which). The sequence derives from a man in his late teens or twenties who had mild COVID-19 (a few samples of this study predate the infection). Cell type and time point are not known. The V and J genes are TRBV7-2 and TRBJ2-5; 8 nucleotides line up with TRBD1. The CDR3 bases are TGTGCCAGCAGCTCAGTCCAGGGGGCACAGACCCAGTACTTC. It is translated as CASSSVQGAQTQYF.